This passage covers 8 T cell receptor beta chains from one sample sequenced in a study of blood T cell repertoires in COVID-19 (dated by TCRdb to about 2020). The library came from the immunoSEQ multiplex PCR assay. Here the immuneACCESS table is served through TCRdb, limited to in-frame sequences with V and J called. Missing clones are a known gap in these copies; in checked studies unresolved V genes cover under half, and the rest lacks a known reason. The sample profile shows approximately 230,000 clones; around 89% of them were found once. About 5.9% of the sample is held by the ten biggest clonotypes. Sequencing used peripheral blood. The receptor set was obtained from a woman aged 25 to 39 with COVID-19, enrolled during active disease.

V and J are TRBV5-5 and TRBJ2-2, with 10 bases fitting TRBD1. V dropped 3 bases and J dropped 1; count of bases not matched to a gene: 6. The CDR3 sequence is 17 residues long. CDR1 and CDR2 from the germline V gene are SGHKS and YYEKEE (reference sequence). In DNA, the CDR3 is TGTGCCAGCAGCTCCCGGGACAGGGGCCTGAACACCGGGGAGCTGTTTTTT. It translates to CASSSRDRGLNTGELFF.

V is TRBV10-2 and J is TRBJ2-3; TRBD2 matches 9 bases. The CDR3 is 15 amino acids. Germline assignment: CDR1 WSHSY and CDR2 SAAADI. Trimming cost V 2 bases and J 5 bases; bases outside gene matches: 5. This CDR3 reads CASSERGLAVDTQYF. CDR3 nucleotides: TGCGCCAGCAGTGAGAGGGGACTAGCAGTAGATACGCAGTATTTT.

This clone turned up a few times. The rearrangement links TRBV18 to TRBJ2-1; 8 bases are shared with TRBD2. V was clipped by 8 bases and J by 1 base; unmatched bases: 4. The CDR3 is made up of 14 amino acids. Germline values: CDR1 KGHSH, CDR2 LQKENI. The CDR3 reads CASREGRSYNEQFF. CDR3 sequence (DNA): TGTGCCAGCCGGGAGGGACGGTCCTACAATGAGCAGTTCTTC.

CDR3 coding DNA: TGTGCTAGTGGTTTGGTAACCGGACAGGGGGCGGGGGAGCTGTTTTTT. It is translated as CASGLVTGQGAGELFF. The chain couples TRBV12-5 to TRBJ2-2, with TRBD1 matching 11 bases. Germline V lookup: CDR1 LGHNT, CDR2 FRNRAP. The CDR3 is 16 amino acids. J lost 8 bases, V lost 0 bases, and 5 bases had no gene match.

The chain is built from TRBV9 and TRBJ2-1; 8 positions match TRBD2. The CDR3 length is 15 residues. The V gene's germline CDR1 is SGDLS and CDR2 YYNGEE. The J segment lost 8 bases and the V segment lost 4 bases, leaving 11 bases of the junction unmatched. CDR3 amino acids: CASSPSRTSIHEQFF. The CDR3 DNA reads TGTGCCAGCAGCCCCTCTCGGACTAGCATCCATGAGCAGTTCTTC.

Details on this clone: Additional DNA sequences in this sample encode the identical CDR3. The V gene is TRBV18, the J gene TRBJ1-4, with TRBD1 matching over 7 bases. This CDR3 spans 14 amino acids. V was pared by 3 bases and J by 5 bases, with 3 bases of the junction left unmatched. CDR1 is KGHSH and CDR2 is LQKENI in the germline V gene. The CDR3 protein is CASSPGQNNEKLFF. CDR3 sequence (DNA): TGTGCCAGCTCACCGGGACAGAACAATGAAAAACTGTTTTTT. The whole variable domain, filled in from reference TRBV18 and TRBJ1-4, reads NAGVMQNPRHLVRRRGQEARLRCSPMKGHSHVYWYRQLPEEGLKFMVYLQKENIIDESGMPKERFSAEFPKEGPSILRIQQVVRGDSAAYFCASSPGQNNEKLFFGSGTQLSVL.

The V gene is TRBV6-2 or TRBV6-3, the J gene TRBJ2-1; 11 nucleotides align to TRBD2. The CDR3 totals 17 residues. Germline assignment: CDR1 MNHEY and CDR2 SVGEGT. V lost 2 bases, J lost 8 bases, and 11 bases stayed unmatched. The DNA for the CDR3 is TGTGCCAGCAGTTACACCTTCACTAGCGGGGGCCGGTATGAGCAGTTCTTC. Translated, it gives CASSYTFTSGGRYEQFF.

V usage is TRBV7-2 and J usage is TRBJ2-7; TRBD1 aligns across 8 bases. CDR1 and CDR2 (germline): SGHTA, FQGNSA. J was trimmed by 2 bases and V by 5 bases; bases with no gene match: 11. The CDR3 has 16 residues. The CDR3 is CASSLTGQGWTYEQYF. The CDR3 DNA is TGTGCCAGCAGCCTAACCGGACAGGGTTGGACCTACGAGCAGTACTTC.